These 5 T cell receptor beta chains came from one sample sequenced in a study of radiation and T cells in renal cell carcinoma. As to time point: blood 2 weeks post-SBRT. The treatment is: 15 Gy SBRT to primary tumor, nephrectomy 4 weeks later. The protocol was immunoSEQ multiplex PCR, while the TCRdb copy is restricted to in-frame clones and leaves out a portion. The sample records tens of thousands of clones, around 85% being singletons. The specimen comprised blood, sampled from a patient whose treatment included radiotherapy and nephrectomy. These receptors originate from a woman in her forties or fifties with renal cell carcinoma.

This clone has a single count. The chain carries TRBV5-1 and TRBJ2-3; D remains ambiguous. The germline V gene encodes CDR1 SGHRS and CDR2 YFSETQ. The CDR3 totals 16 residues. Trimming pared 0 bases from V and 0 bases from J, leaving 11 bases between. DNA for the CDR3: TGCGCCAGCAGCTTGGCCCGGGTGTCTAGCACAGATACGCAGTATTTT. It specifies CASSLARVSSTDTQYF.

The chain couples TRBV18 to TRBJ1-2; 7 bases fit TRBD1. J was trimmed by 8 bases and V by 3 bases; bases with no gene match: 12. This CDR3 region has 15 residues. The germline gives CDR1 KGHSH, CDR2 LQKENI. CDR3 DNA sequence: TGTGCCAGCTCACCGGTCCGGGACAGCGGGGAGGGCTACACCTTC. It encodes CASSPVRDSGEGYTF.

The chain employs TRBV7-2 and TRBJ2-5, with D hard to call. Trimming cost V 2 bases and J 5 bases, with 9 bases left between them. Germline assignment: CDR1 SGHTA and CDR2 FQGNSA. The CDR3 consists of 13 residues. CDR3 amino acids: CASSLYGRETQYF. The CDR3 coding sequence is TGTGCCAGCAGCTTATATGGTAGGGAGACCCAGTACTTC.

The chain is built from TRBV4-1 and TRBJ1-5; no clear D gene. Trimming took off 1 base at V and 1 base at J, with 11 bases between the two ends. CDR1 is MGHRA, CDR2 YSYEKL, per germline. The CDR3 totals 16 residues. DNA of the CDR3: TGCGCCAGCAGCCAAGCTAATCCGGGAAGCAATCAGCCCCAGCATTTT. Translating it yields CASSQANPGSNQPQHF.

The chain joins TRBV7-6 to TRBJ2-1, with D uncertain. The CDR3 is made up of 13 amino acids. V was shortened by 4 bases and J by 5 bases, with 9 bases between the two germline ends. CDR1 and CDR2 (germline): SGHVS, FNYEAQ. The CDR3 DNA follows: TGTGCCAGCAGCTCCCTCCCGGACAATGAGCAGTTCTTC. This translates into CASSSLPDNEQFF.